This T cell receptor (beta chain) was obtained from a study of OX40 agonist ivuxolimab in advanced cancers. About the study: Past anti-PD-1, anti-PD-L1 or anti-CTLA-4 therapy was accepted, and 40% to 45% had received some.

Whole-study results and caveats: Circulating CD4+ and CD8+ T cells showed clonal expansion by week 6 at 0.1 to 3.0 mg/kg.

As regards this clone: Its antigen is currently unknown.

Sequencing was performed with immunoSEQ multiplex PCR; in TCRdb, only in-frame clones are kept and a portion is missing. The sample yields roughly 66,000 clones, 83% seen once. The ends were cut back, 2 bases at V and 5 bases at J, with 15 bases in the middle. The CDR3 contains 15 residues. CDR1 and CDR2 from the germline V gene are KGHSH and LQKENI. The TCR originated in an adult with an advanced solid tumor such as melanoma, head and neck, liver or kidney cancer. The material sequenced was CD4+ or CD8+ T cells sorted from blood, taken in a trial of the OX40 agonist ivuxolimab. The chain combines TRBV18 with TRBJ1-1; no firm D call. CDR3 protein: CASSPFPRGGTEAFF. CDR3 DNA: TGTGCCAGCTCACCATTCCCTCGGGGAGGGACTGAAGCTTTCTTT. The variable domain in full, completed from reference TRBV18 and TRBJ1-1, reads NAGVMQNPRHLVRRRGQEARLRCSPMKGHSHVYWYRQLPEEGLKFMVYLQKENIIDESGMPKERFSAEFPKEGPSILRIQQVVRGDSAAYFCASSPFPRGGTEAFFGQGTRLTVV.